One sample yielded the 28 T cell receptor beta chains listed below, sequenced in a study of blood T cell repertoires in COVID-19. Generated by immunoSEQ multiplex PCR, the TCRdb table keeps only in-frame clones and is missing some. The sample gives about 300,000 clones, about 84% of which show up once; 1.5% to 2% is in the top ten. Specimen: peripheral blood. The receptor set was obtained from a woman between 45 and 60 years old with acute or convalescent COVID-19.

The CDR3 nucleotides are TGTGCCAGCAGCTTGGGGGGCGGGAGGGCCTACGAGCAGTACTTC. Its translation: CASSLGGGRAYEQYF. The J gene is TRBJ2-7, the V gene TRBV5-4, with 9 bases aligning to TRBD2. The J segment lost 2 bases and the V segment lost 0 bases, leaving 3 bases of the junction unmatched. CDR3 size: 15 residues. The V gene's germline CDR1 is SGHNT and CDR2 YYREEE (reference sequence).

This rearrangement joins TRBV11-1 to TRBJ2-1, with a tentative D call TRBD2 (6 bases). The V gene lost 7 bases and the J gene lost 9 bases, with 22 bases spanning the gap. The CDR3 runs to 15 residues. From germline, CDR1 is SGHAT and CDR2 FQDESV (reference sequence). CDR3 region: CASTIASASFGEQFF. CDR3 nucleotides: TGTGCCAGCACCATTGCTAGCGCCTCGTTCGGTGAGCAGTTCTTC.

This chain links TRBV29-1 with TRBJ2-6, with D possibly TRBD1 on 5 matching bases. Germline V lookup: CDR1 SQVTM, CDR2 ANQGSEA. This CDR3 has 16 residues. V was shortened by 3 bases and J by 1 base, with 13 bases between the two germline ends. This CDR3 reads CSVDPQGQSGANVLTF. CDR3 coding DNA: TGCAGCGTTGATCCCCAGGGCCAATCTGGGGCCAACGTCCTGACTTTC.

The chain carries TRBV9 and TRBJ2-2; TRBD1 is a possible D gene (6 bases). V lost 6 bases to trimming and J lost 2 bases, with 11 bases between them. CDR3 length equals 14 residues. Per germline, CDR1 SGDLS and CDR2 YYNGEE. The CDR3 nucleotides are TGTGCCAGCACCGACAGGAGTAACACCGGGGAGCTGTTTTTT. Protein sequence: CASTDRSNTGELFF.

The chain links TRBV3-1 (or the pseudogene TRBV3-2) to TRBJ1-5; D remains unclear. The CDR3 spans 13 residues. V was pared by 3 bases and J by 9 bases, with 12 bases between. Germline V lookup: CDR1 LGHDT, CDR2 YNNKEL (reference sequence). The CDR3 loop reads CASSQASRVPQHF. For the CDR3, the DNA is TGTGCCAGCAGCCAGGCTTCGCGGGTGCCCCAGCATTTT.

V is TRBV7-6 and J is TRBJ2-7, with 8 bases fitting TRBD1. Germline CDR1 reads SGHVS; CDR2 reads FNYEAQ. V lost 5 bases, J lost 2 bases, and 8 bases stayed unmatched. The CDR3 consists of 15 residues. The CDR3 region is CASSQSGTGTYEQYF. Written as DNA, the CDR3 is TGTGCCAGCAGCCAATCCGGGACAGGAACCTACGAGCAGTACTTC.

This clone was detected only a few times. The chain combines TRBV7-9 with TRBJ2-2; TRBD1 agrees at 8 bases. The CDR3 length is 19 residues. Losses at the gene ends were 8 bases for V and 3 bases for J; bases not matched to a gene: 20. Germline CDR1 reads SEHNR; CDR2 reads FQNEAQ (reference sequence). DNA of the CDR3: TGTGCCAGCCTCCCTTCAACTCGGACAGGGTCGGAGGACACCGGGGAGCTGTTTTTT. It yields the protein CASLPSTRTGSEDTGELFF.

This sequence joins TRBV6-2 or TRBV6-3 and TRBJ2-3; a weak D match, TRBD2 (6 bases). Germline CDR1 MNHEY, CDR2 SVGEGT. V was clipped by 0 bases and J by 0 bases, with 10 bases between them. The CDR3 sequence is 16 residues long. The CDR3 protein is CASSYSLARSTDTQYF. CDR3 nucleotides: TGTGCCAGCAGTTACTCCCTAGCGCGAAGCACAGATACGCAGTATTTT.

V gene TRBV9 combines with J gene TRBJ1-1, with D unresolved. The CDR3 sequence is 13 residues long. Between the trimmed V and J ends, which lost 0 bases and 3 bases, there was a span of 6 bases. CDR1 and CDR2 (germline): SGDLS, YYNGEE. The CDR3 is CASSVAVYTEAFF. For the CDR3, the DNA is TGTGCCAGCAGCGTAGCGGTGTACACTGAAGCTTTCTTT.

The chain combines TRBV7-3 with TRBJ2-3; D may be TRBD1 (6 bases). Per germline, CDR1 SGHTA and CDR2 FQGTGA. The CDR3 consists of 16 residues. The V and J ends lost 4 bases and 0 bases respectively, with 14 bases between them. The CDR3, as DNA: TGTGCCAGCAGCTCGCCGGGACACCAAAGCACAGATACGCAGTATTTT. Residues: CASSSPGHQSTDTQYF.

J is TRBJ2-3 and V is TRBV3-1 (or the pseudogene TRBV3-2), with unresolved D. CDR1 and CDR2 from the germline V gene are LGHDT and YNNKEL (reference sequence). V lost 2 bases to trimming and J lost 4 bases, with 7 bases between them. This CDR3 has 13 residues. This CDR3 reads CASSQNPADTQYF. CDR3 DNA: TGTGCCAGCAGCCAAAATCCCGCAGATACGCAGTATTTT.

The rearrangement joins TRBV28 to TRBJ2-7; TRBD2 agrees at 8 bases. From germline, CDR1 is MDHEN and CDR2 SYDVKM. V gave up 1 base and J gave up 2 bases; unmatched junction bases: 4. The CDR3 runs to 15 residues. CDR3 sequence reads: CASSLLLADAYEQYF. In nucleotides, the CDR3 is TGTGCCAGCAGTTTATTACTAGCGGATGCCTACGAGCAGTACTTC.

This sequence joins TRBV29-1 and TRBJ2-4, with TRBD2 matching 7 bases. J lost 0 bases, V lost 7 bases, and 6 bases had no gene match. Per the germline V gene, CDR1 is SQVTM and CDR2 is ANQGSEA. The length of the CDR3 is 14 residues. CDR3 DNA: TGCAGCGCAGGGACTAAATTAGCCAAAAACATTCAGTACTTC. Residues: CSAGTKLAKNIQYF. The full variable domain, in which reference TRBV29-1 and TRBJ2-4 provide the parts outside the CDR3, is SAVISQKPSRDICQRGTSLTIQCQVDSQVTMMFWYRQQPGQSLTLIATANQGSEATYESGFVIDKFPISRPNLTFSTLTVSNMSPEDSSIYLCSAGTKLAKNIQYFGAGTRLSVL.

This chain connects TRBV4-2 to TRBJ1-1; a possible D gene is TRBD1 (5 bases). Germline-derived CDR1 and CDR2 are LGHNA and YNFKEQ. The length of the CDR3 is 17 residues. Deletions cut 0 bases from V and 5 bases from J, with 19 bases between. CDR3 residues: CASSQDWGRPGGTEAFF. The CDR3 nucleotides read TGTGCCAGCAGCCAAGATTGGGGCAGGCCGGGAGGGACTGAAGCTTTCTTT.

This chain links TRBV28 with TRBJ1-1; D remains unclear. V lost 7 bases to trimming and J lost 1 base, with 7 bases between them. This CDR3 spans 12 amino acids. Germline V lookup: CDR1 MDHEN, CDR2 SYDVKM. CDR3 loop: CASNNWNTEAFF. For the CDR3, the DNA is TGTGCCAGCAATAATTGGAACACTGAAGCTTTCTTT.

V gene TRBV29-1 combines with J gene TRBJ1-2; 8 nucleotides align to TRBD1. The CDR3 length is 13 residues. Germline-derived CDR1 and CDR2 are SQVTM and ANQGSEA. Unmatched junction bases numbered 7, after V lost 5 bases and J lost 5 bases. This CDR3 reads CSVTTGADYGYTF. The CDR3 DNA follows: TGCAGCGTTACGACAGGGGCGGATTATGGCTACACCTTC. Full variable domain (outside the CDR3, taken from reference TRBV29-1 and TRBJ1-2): SAVISQKPSRDICQRGTSLTIQCQVDSQVTMMFWYRQQPGQSLTLIATANQGSEATYESGFVIDKFPISRPNLTFSTLTVSNMSPEDSSIYLCSVTTGADYGYTFGSGTRLTVV.

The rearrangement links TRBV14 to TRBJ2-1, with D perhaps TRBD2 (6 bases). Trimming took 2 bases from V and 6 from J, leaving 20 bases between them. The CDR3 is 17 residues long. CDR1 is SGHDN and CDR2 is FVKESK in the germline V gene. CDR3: CASSQPFGRQGGNEQFF. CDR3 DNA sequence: TGTGCCAGCAGCCAACCCTTCGGACGCCAGGGAGGCAATGAGCAGTTCTTC.

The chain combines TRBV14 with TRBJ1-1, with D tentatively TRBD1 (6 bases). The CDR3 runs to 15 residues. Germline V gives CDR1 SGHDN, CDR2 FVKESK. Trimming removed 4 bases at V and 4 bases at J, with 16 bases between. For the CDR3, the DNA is TGTGCCAGCAGCCGGATCGCCTCGGACAGCACTGAAGCTTTCTTT. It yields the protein CASSRIASDSTEAFF. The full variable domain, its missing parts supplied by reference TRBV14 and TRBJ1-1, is EAGVTQFPSHSVIEKGQTVTLRCDPISGHDNLYWYRRVMGKEIKFLLHFVKESKQDESGMPNNRFLAERTGGTYSTLKVQPAELEDSGVYFCASSRIASDSTEAFFGQGTRLTVV.

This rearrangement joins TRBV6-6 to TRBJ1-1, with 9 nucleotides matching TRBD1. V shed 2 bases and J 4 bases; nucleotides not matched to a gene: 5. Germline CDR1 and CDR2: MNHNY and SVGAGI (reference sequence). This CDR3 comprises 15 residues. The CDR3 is CASSYAGQGITEAFF. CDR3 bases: TGTGCCAGCAGTTACGCGGGACAGGGAATCACTGAAGCTTTCTTT.

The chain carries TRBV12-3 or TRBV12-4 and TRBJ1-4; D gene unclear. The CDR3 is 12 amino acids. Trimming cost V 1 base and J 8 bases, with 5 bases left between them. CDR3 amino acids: CASSLVREKLFF. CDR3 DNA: TGTGCCAGCAGTTTAGTCCGGGAAAAACTGTTTTTT.

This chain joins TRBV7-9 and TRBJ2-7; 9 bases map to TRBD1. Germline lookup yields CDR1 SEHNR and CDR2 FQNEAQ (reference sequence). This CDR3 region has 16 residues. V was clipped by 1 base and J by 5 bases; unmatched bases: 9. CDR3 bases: TGTGCCAGCAGCTTAGGTCCCGACAGGGGGTACGACGAGCAGTACTTC. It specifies CASSLGPDRGYDEQYF. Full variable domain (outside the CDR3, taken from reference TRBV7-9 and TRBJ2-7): DTGVSQNPRHKITKRGQNVTFRCDPISEHNRLYWYRQTLGQGPEFLTYFQNEAQLEKSRLLSDRFSAERPKGSFSTLEIQRTEQGDSAMYLCASSLGPDRGYDEQYFGPGTRLTVT.

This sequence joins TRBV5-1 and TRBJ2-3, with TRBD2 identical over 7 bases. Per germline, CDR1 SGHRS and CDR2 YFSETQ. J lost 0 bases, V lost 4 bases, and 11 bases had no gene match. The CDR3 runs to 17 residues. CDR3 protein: CASSRGNPGLSTDTQYF. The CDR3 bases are TGCGCCAGCAGCCGCGGGAACCCGGGACTAAGCACAGATACGCAGTATTTT.

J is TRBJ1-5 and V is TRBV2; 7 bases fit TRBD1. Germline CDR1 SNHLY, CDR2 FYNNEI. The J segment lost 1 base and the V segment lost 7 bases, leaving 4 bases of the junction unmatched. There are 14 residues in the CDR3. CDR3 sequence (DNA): TGTGCCAGCACCGGGACAGAAAGCAATCAGCCCCAGCATTTT. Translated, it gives CASTGTESNQPQHF. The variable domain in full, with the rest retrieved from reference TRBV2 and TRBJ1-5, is EPEVTQTPSHQVTQMGQEVILRCVPISNHLYFYWYRQILGQKVEFLVSFYNNEISEKSEIFDDQFSVERPDGSNFTLKIRSTKLEDSAMYFCASTGTESNQPQHFGDGTRLSIL.

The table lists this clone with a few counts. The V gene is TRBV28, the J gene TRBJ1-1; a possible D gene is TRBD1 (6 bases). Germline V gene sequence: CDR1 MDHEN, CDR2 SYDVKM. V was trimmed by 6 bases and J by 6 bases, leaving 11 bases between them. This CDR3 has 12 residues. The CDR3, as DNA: TGTGCCAGCAGCCAGGGGATCTCTGAAGCTTTCTTT. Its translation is CASSQGISEAFF.

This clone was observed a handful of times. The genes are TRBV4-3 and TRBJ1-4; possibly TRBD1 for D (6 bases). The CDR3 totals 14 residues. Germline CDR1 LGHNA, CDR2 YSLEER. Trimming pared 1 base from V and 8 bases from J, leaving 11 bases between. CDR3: CASSQVRGPEKLFF. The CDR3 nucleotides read TGCGCCAGCAGCCAAGTCAGGGGCCCAGAAAAACTGTTTTTT.

The CDR3 DNA sequence: TGTGCCAGCAGTTTTATAGCGGCCTACGAGCAGTACTTC. Encoded protein: CASSFIAAYEQYF. The gene calls are TRBV28 and TRBJ2-7, with D tentatively TRBD2 (6 bases). The CDR3 has 13 residues. Between the trimmed V and J ends, which lost 3 bases and 2 bases, there was a span of 8 bases. CDR1 is MDHEN and CDR2 is SYDVKM in the germline V gene.

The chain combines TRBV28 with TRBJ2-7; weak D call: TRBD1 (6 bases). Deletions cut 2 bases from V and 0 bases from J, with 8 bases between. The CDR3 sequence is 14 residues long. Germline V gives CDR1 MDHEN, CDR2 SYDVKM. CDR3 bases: TGTGCCAGCAGTTTAGGGGACACCTCCTACGAGCAGTACTTC. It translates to CASSLGDTSYEQYF. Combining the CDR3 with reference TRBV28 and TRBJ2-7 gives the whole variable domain DVKVTQSSRYLVKRTGEKVFLECVQDMDHENMFWYRQDPGLGLRLIYFSYDVKMKEKGDIPEGYSVSREKKERFSLILESASTNQTSMYLCASSLGDTSYEQYFGPGTRLTVT.

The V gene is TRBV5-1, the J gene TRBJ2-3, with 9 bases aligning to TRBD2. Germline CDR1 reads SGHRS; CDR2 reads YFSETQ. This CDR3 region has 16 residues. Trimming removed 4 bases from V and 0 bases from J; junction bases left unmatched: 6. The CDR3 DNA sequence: TGCGCCAGCAGCGGAGGACTAGCGACTAGCACAGATACGCAGTATTTT. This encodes CASSGGLATSTDTQYF.